This T cell receptor (beta chain) appears in the sequencing data of a study of shared clonotypes between healthy human individuals. Assay: immunoSEQ multiplex PCR; the TCRdb copy retains only in-frame clones and omits some. The table lists roughly 2.2 million clones, roughly 93% of them singletons, with 0.35% to 0.5% in the top ten. Germline V gene data show CDR1 as DFQATT and CDR2 as SNEGSKA (reference sequence). The CDR3 sequence is 10 residues long. V dropped 4 bases and J dropped 10 bases, with 7 bases sitting between them. Material for sequencing was naive CD4+ T cells from PBMCs. As for subset: CD45RA+ positively selected. The clonotype originates from a man between 18 and 35 years old in good health. Some clones in this sample may be carry-over from other donors' samples. The chain is built from TRBV20-1 and TRBJ1-4; D unclear. CDR3 region: CSAIDRKLFF. The CDR3 DNA is TGCAGTGCTATCGATAGAAAACTGTTTTTT.